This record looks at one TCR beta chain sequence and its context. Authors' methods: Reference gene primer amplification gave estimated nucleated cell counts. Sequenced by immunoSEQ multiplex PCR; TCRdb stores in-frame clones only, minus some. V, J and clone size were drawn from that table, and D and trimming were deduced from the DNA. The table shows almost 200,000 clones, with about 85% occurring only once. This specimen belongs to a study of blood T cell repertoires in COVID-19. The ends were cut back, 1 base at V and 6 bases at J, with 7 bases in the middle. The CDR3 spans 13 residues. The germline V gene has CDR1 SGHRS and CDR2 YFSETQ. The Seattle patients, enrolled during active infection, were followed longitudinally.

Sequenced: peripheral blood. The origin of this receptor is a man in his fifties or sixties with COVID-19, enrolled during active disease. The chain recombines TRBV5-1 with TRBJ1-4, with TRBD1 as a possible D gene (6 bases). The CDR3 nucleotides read TGCGCCAGCAGCTTGAACAGGGATGAAAAACTGTTTTTT. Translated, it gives CASSLNRDEKLFF.